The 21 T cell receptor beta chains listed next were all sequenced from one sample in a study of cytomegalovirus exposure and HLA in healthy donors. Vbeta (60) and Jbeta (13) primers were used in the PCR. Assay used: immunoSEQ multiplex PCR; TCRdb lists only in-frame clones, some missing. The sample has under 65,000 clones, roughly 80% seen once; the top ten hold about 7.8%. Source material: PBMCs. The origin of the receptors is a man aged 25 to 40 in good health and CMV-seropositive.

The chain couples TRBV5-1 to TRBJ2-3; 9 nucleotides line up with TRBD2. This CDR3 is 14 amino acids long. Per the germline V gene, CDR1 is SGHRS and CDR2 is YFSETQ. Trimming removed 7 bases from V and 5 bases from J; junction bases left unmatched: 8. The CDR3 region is CASSSGDSEDTQYF. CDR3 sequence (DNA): TGCGCCAGCTCTAGCGGGGATAGTGAAGATACGCAGTATTTT.

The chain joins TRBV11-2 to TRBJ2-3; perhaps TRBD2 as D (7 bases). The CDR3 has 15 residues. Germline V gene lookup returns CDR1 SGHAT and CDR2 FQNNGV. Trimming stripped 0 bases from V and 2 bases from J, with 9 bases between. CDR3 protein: CASSLEGGATDTQYF. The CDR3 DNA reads TGTGCCAGCAGCTTAGAGGGGGGGGCCACAGATACGCAGTATTTT.

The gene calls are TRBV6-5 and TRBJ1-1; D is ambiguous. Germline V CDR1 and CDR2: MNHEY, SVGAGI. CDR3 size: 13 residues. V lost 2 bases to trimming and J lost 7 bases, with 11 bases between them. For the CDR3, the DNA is TGTGCCAGCAGTTACGGAGCTGACTATGAAGCTTTCTTT. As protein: CASSYGADYEAFF.

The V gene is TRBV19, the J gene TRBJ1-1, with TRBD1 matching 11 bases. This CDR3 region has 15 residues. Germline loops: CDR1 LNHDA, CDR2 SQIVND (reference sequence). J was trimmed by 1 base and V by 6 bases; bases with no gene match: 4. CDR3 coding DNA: TGTGCCAGTAGGATTGGACAGGGGGCGAACACTGAAGCTTTCTTT. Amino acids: CASRIGQGANTEAFF.

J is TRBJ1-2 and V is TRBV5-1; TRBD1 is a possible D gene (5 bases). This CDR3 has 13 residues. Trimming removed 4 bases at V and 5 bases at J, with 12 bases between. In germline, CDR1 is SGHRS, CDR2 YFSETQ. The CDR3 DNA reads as TGCGCCAGCAGCCAGCCTCAGGGATATGGCTACACCTTC. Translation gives CASSQPQGYGYTF.

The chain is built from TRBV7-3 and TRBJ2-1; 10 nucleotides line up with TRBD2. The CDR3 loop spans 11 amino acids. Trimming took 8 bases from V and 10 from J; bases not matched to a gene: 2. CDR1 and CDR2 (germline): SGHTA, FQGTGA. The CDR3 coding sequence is TGTGCCAGCGGAGCGGGGGGGGAGCAGTTCTTC. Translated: CASGAGGEQFF. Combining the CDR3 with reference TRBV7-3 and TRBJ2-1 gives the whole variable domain GAGVSQTPSNKVTEKGKYVELRCDPISGHTALYWYRQSLGQGPEFLIYFQGTGAADDSGLPNDRFFAVRPEGSVSTLKIQRTERGDSAVYLCASGAGGEQFFGPGTRLTVL.

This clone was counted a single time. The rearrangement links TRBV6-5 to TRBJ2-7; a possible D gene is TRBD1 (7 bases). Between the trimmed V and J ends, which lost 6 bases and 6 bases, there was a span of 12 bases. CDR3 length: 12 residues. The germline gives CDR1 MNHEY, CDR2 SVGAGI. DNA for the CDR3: TGTGCCAGCAGCCTCCAGGGGGGCGAGCAGTACTTC. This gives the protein CASSLQGGEQYF.

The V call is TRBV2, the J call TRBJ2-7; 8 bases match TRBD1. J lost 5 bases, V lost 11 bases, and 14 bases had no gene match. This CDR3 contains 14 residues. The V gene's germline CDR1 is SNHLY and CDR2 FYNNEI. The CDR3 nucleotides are TGTGCCGCCGGCGCCAGGGGGCGCGTCCACGAGCAGTACTTC. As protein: CAAGARGRVHEQYF.

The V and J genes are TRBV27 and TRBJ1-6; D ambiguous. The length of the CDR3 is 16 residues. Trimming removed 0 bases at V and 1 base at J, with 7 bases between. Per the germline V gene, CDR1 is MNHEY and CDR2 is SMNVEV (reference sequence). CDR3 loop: CASSLSPDSYNSPLHF. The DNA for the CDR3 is TGTGCCAGCAGTTTATCTCCAGATTCCTATAATTCACCCCTCCACTTT.

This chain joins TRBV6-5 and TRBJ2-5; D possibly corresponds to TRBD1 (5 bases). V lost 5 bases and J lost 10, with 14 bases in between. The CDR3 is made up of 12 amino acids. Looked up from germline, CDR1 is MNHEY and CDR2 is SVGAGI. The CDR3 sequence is CASSKTGRDQYF. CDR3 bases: TGTGCCAGCAGTAAAACAGGCAGAGACCAGTACTTC.

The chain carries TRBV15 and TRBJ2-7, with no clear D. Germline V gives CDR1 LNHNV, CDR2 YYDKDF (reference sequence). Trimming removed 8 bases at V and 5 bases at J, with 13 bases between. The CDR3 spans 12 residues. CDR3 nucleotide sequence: TGTGCCACCTCTCCAGGTTCCCACGAGCAGTACTTC. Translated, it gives CATSPGSHEQYF.

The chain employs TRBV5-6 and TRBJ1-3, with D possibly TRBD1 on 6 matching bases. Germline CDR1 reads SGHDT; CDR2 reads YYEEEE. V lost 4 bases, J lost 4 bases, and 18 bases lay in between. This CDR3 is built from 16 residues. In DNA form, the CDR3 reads TGTGCCAGCAGCCCCGCGCCACAGGGTTCCGGAAACACCATATATTTT. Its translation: CASSPAPQGSGNTIYF. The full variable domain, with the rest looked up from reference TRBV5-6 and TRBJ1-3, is DAGVTQSPTHLIKTRGQQVTLRCSPKSGHDTVSWYQQALGQGPQFIFQYYEEEERQRGNFPDRFSGHQFPNYSSELNVNALLLGDSALYLCASSPAPQGSGNTIYFGEGSWLTVV.

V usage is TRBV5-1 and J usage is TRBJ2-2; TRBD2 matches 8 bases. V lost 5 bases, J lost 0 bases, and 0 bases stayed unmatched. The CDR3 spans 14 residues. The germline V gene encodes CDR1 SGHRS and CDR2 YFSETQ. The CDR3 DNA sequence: TGCGCCAGCAGACTAGCGGCGAACACCGGGGAGCTGTTTTTT. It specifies CASRLAANTGELFF.

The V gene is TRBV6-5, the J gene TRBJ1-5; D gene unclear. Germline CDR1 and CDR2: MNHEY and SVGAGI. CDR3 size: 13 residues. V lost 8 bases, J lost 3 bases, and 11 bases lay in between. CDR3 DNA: TGTGCCAGCGGCTTGGTGTCCAATCAGCCCCAGCATTTT. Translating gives CASGLVSNQPQHF.

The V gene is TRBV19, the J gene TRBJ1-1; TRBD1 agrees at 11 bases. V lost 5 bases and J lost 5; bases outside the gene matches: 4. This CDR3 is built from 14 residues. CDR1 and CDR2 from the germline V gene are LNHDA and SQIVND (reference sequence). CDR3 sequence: CASSPDRGLTEAFF. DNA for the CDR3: TGTGCCAGTAGTCCGGACAGGGGGCTGACTGAAGCTTTCTTT.

The CDR3: CAWSVDGAGRNEKLFF. The CDR3 region has the DNA TGTGCCTGGAGTGTAGACGGTGCAGGGCGAAACGAAAAACTGTTTTTT. This sequence joins TRBV30 and TRBJ1-4; perhaps TRBD1 as D (5 bases). V was shortened by 0 bases and J by 8 bases, with 19 bases between the two germline ends. This CDR3 comprises 16 residues. The germline V gene has CDR1 GTSNPN and CDR2 SVGIG (reference sequence).

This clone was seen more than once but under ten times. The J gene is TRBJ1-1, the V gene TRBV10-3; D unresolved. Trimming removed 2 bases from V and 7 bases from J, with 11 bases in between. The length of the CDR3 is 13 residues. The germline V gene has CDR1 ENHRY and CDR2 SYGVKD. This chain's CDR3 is CAISEEGGSEAFF. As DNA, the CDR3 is TGTGCCATCAGTGAGGAGGGAGGGAGTGAAGCTTTCTTT.

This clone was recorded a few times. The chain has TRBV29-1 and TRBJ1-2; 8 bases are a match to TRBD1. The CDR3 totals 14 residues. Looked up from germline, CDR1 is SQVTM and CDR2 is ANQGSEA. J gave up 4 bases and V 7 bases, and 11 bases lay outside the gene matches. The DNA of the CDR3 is TGCAGCGCCCAAAGAGACAGGGGTTCCTATGGCTACACCTTC. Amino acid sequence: CSAQRDRGSYGYTF. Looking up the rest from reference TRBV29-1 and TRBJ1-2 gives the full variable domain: SAVISQKPSRDICQRGTSLTIQCQVDSQVTMMFWYRQQPGQSLTLIATANQGSEATYESGFVIDKFPISRPNLTFSTLTVSNMSPEDSSIYLCSAQRDRGSYGYTFGSGTRLTVV.

The CDR3 nucleotides are TGTGCCAGCAGCTTTCAGGGTAGGAACACAGATACGCAGTATTTT. This translates into CASSFQGRNTDTQYF. The chain links TRBV5-4 to TRBJ2-3; D possibly corresponds to TRBD1 (5 bases). The V gene's germline CDR1 is SGHNT and CDR2 YYREEE (reference sequence). V shed 2 bases and J shed 2 bases, with 12 bases lying between them. CDR3 length: 15 amino acids.

The CDR3 region is CASSSDSSSYNEQFF. Here the CDR3 DNA reads TGTGCCAGCAGCTCAGACTCCAGCTCCTACAATGAGCAGTTCTTC. The rearrangement links TRBV7-9 to TRBJ2-1; D is unclear. Trimming cost V 4 bases and J 0 bases, with 10 bases left between them. The CDR3 sequence is 15 residues long. CDR1 SEHNR and CDR2 FQNEAQ come from the germline V gene (reference sequence).

The CDR3 DNA reads as TGTGCCAGCAGCCATAGACAGGGGAGTTTGAACACTGAAGCTTTCTTT. This gives the protein CASSHRQGSLNTEAFF. The chain links TRBV14 to TRBJ1-1, with 8 nucleotides matching TRBD1. V was pared by 3 bases and J by 0 bases, with 6 bases of the junction left unmatched. The CDR3 is 16 amino acids. Per the germline V gene, CDR1 is SGHDN and CDR2 is FVKESK. The variable domain in full, with the rest retrieved from reference TRBV14 and TRBJ1-1, is EAGVTQFPSHSVIEKGQTVTLRCDPISGHDNLYWYRRVMGKEIKFLLHFVKESKQDESGMPNNRFLAERTGGTYSTLKVQPAELEDSGVYFCASSHRQGSLNTEAFFGQGTRLTVV.